The T cell receptor (beta chain) under discussion was sequenced for a study of spatial heterogeneity in lung cancer. Study context: At a median of approximately 22 months after resection, follow-up PBMC samples were sequenced when available.

MiXCR, run by TCRdb on the 5' RACE reads, gives a single entry per CDR3 protein. Of about 47,000 distinct CDR3 sequences in the sample, approximately 10% are singletons; the top ten hold around 32%. Time point reported: blood at routine non-recurrence follow-up after resection. This clonotype was seen at least ten times. Trimming at V came to 3 bases and at J to 2 bases, leaving 6 bases not matched to a gene. The CDR3 has 15 amino acids. This TCR came from a male donor with early-stage non-small cell lung cancer. The V and J genes are TRBV12-3 or TRBV12-4 and TRBJ2-5; 7 bases match TRBD2. This material consisted of PBMCs, taken at follow-up. CDR3 DNA: TGTGCCAGCAGTTTGCGGGAGAGGTGGCAAGAGACCCAGTACTTC. This translates into CASSLRERWQETQYF.